This T cell receptor (beta chain) was sequenced during a study of spatial heterogeneity in lung cancer (dated by TCRdb to between 2019 and 2020). The study in broad terms: The donors were more than 60 patients from the lung TRACERx cohort who had early-stage, untreated non-small cell lung cancer. Follow-up PBMC samples were sequenced whenever available, with the median time to follow-up being approximately 2 years after resection. Beta-chain transcripts were consistently detected in greater numbers than alpha-chain transcripts, which likely reflected higher beta-chain transcript abundance. In the raw uncorrected reads, each unique combination of TCR and UMI appeared more than ten times on average. In non-small cell lung cancer, the study quantitatively compared TCR alpha and beta repertoires across several tumor regions, matched nontumor lung, and blood. The study linked features of the TCR repertoire to counts of nonsynonymous mutations, which were determined by whole-exome sequencing of tumor tissue. Both alpha and beta chains were TCR-sequenced in around 220 tumor regions, fewer than 80 matched nontumor lung samples and roughly 50 PBMC samples obtained at surgery.

The method was 5' RACE. Instrument on record: NextSeq 500. In the TCR library protocol, a unique molecular identifier was attached to each TCR cDNA molecule so that PCR and sequencing errors could be corrected. The paper's processing steps were these. Decombinator tools were used for TCR identification, UMI-based error correction and CDR3 extraction. TCRs above a frequency of 2 per 1,000, corresponding to the top 1% of the tumor frequency distribution, were defined as expanded. Each repertoire was subsampled 100 times to 5,000 TCRs, after which Renyi diversity was computed with the R vegan package. CDR3 similarity networks were constructed using string-kernel similarity of amino acid triplets, with links drawn between CDR3s whose pairwise similarity was above 0.82. TCRdb cleaned the public reads at Q25 with fastp, built clones with MiXCR and kept in-frame beta chains. Each record represents a unique CDR3 protein, reported with the most common genes and DNA among its rows. The V and J calls were determined by TCRdb, not by the authors. The sample table records 60,000 to 85,000 distinct CDR3 sequences; roughly 8.9% of these occur just once. Roughly 1.8% of the sample comes from the top ten.

This clonotype was seen many times. The clone's antigen remains unknown. Base qualities are not provided; no much larger clone lies one nucleotide away. This specimen's time point label, interpreted: blood at routine non-recurrence follow-up after resection. Without any cell sorting, TCR sequencing was performed on whole RNA extracted either from tumor and nontumor lung tissue or from cryopreserved PBMC samples. Only patients for whom sufficient RNA was available from at least two tumor regions were selected for TCR sequencing. A distance of 8 bases separates the germline ends of V and J, which lose 3 bases and 7 bases respectively. There are 12 amino acids in the CDR3, from cysteine to phenylalanine inclusive. This entry keeps only the CDR3 DNA: 36 bases, framed from base 1. Looking up the germline V gene yields CDR1 MDHEN and CDR2 SYDVKM. Broader findings and caveats from the paper: Comparisons of baseline and follow-up blood repertoires included only 15 or so patients. Additional single-cell paired TCR alpha and beta sequencing was considered necessary to confirm, at a functional level, the hypothesis that regional TCRs recognize regional mutations. Ubiquitous expanded tumor TCRs showed up in blood more often at tumor resection than at routine follow-up.

The rearrangement combines TRBV28 with TRBJ2-3; the D gene lacks a confident call. The sequence derives from a female donor with early-stage non-small cell lung cancer. The sequenced sample was PBMCs, obtained at follow-up. This receptor has the CDR3 CASSFADNTQYF. The nucleotide sequence reads as follows: TGTGCCAGCAGTTTTGCCGATAATACGCAGTATTTT.